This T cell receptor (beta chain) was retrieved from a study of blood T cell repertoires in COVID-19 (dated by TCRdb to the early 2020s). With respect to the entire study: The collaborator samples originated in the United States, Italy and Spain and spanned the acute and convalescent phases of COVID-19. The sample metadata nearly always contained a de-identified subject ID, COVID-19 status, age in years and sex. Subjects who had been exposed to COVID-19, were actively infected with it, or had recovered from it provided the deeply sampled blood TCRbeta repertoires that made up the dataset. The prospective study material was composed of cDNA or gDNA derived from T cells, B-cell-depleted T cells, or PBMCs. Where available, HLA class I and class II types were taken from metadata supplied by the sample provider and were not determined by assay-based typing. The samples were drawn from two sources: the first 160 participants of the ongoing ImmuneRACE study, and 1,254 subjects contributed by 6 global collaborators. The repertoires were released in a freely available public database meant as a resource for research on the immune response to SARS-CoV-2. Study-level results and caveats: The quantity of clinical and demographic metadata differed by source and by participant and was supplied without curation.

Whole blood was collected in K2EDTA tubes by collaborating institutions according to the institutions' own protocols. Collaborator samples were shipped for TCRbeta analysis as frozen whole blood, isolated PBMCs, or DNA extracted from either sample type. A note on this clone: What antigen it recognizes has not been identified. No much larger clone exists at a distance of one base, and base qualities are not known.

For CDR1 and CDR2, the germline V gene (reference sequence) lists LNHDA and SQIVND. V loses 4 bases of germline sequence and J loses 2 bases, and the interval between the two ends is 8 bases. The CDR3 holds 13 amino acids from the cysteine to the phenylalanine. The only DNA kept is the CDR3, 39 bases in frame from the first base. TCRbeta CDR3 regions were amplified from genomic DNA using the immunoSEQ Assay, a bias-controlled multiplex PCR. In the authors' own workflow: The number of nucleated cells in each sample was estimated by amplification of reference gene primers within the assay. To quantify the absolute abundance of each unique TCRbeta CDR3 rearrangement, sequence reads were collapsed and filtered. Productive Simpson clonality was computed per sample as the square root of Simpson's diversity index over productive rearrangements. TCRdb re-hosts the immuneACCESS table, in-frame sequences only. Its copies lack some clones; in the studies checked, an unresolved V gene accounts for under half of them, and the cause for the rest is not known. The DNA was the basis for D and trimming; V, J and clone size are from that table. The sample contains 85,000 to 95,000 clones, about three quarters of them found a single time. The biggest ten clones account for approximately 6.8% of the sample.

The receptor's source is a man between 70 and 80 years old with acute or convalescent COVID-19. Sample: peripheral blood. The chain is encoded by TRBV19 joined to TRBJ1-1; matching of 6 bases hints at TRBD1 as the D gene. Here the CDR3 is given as CASSTQGNTEAFF. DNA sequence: TGTGCCAGTAGTACACAGGGTAACACTGAAGCTTTCTTT.